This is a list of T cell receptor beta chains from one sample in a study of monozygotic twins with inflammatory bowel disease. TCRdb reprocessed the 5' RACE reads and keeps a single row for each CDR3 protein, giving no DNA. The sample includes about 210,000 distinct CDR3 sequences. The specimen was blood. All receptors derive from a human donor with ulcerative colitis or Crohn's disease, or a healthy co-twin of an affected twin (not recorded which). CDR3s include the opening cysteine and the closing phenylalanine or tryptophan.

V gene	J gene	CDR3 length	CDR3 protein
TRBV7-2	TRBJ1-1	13	CASSLMWNTEAFF
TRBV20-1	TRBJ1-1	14	CSARDSSRGDEAFF
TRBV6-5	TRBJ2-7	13	CANPRDYSYEQYF
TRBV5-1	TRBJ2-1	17	CASSEGTSGGYYNEQFF
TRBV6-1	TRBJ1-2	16	CASSEALSWGFGGYTF
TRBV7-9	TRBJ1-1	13	CASSVGQGDQAFF
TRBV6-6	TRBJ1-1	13	CASSTGRGSEAFF
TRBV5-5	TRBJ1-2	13	CASRMIANYGYTF
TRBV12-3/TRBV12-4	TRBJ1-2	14	CASSLGQGKFGYTF
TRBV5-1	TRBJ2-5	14	CASSSQGQKETQYF
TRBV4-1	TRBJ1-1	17	CASSPLMAGRLNTEAFF
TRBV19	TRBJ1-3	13	CASSRGDLGTIYF
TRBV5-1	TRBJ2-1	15	CASSKQRSSYNEQFF
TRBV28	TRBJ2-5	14	CASSEGQAQETQYF
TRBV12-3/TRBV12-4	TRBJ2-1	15	CASSWTSGVPNEQFF
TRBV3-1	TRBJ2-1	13	CASSQGQNNEQFF
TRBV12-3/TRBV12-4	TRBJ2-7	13	CASSFRGAYEQYF
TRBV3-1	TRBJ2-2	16	CASSQGWLASTGELFF
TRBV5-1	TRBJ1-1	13	CASSLGDDTEAFF
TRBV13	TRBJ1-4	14	CASSPLPTNEKLFF
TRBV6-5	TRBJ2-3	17	CASSYSTGGAVTDTQYF
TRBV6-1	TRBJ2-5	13	CASVIGGQETQYF
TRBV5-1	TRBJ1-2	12	CASSPDSYGYTF
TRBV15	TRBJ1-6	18	CATSRDLSVGGDGSPLHF
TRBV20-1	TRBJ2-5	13	CSANRDTQETQYF
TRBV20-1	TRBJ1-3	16	CSAPEMGRGLGNTIYF
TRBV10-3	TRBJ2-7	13	CAIQRDITYEQYF
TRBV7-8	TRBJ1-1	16	CASSRLLRNSNTEAFF